The 23 T cell receptor beta chains listed next were all sequenced from one sample in a study of blood T cell repertoires in COVID-19. Clones were sequenced by immunoSEQ multiplex PCR, and TCRdb holds only the in-frame ones, with some missing. The sample yields approximately 210,000 clones, roughly 80% seen once. Sequencing input: peripheral blood. Receptors were obtained from a woman in her 70s with active or convalescent COVID-19.

This rearrangement joins TRBV7-8 to TRBJ2-7; weak D call: TRBD2 (6 bases). V was trimmed by 4 bases and J by 7 bases, leaving 20 bases between them. The germline V gene encodes CDR1 SGHVS and CDR2 FQNEAQ. The CDR3 contains 15 residues. The CDR3 region is CASSSGSRAAGEQYF. CDR3 nucleotide sequence: TGTGCCAGCAGCTCAGGGTCCCGAGCGGCGGGGGAGCAGTACTTC. Combining the CDR3 with reference TRBV7-8 and TRBJ2-7 gives the whole variable domain GAGVSQSPRYKVAKRGQDVALRCDPISGHVSLFWYQQALGQGPEFLTYFQNEAQLDKSGLPSDRFFAERPEGSVSTLKIQRTQQEDSAVYLCASSSGSRAAGEQYFGPGTRLTVT.

The chain uses TRBV6-5 and TRBJ2-7; D might be TRBD1 (6 bases). V lost 7 bases to trimming and J lost 2 bases, with 18 bases between them. In germline, CDR1 is MNHEY, CDR2 SVGAGI. The CDR3 runs to 15 residues. The CDR3 region has the DNA TGTGCCAGCAACAACCCGACAGGCGTCCCCTACGAGCAGTACTTC. This gives the protein CASNNPTGVPYEQYF.

This chain connects TRBV19 to TRBJ2-1, with TRBD2 matching over 10 bases. Germline CDR1 reads LNHDA; CDR2 reads SQIVND (reference sequence). CDR3 length: 15 amino acids. The V and J ends lost 3 bases and 5 bases, in that order; junction bases with no gene match: 4. CDR3 coding DNA: TGTGCCAGTAGTATTAGCGGGAGGTGGGACAATGAGCAGTTCTTC. Encoded protein: CASSISGRWDNEQFF.

Points on this clone: Other DNA sequences in the sample encode the same CDR3. The chain is built from TRBV5-1 and TRBJ2-7; unclear D gene. The CDR3 consists of 11 residues. Germline V gives CDR1 SGHRS, CDR2 YFSETQ. V lost 0 bases and J 5 bases, leaving 3 bases between the germline ends. Here the CDR3 reads CASSLADEQYF. The CDR3 coding sequence is TGCGCCAGCAGCTTGGCCGACGAGCAGTACTTC.

The rearrangement uses TRBV4-1 and TRBJ2-3; 8 bases agree with TRBD1. This CDR3 is built from 16 residues. J was trimmed by 6 bases and V by 0 bases; bases with no gene match: 8. Germline lookup yields CDR1 MGHRA and CDR2 YSYEKL. The CDR3 here is CASSQEVTGAADTQYF. CDR3 DNA sequence: TGCGCCAGCAGCCAAGAAGTGACAGGGGCGGCGGATACGCAGTATTTT.

The CDR3 sequence: CASSGQGAGTDTQYF. CDR3 DNA sequence: TGTGCCAGCAGCGGACAGGGGGCGGGCACAGATACGCAGTATTTT. V and J are TRBV2 and TRBJ2-3, with 11 bases identical to TRBD1. Germline V CDR1 and CDR2: SNHLY, FYNNEI. The CDR3 loop spans 15 amino acids. V was pared by 6 bases and J by 1 base, with 3 bases of the junction left unmatched.

The genes are TRBV6-6 and TRBJ2-7, with 12 bases identical to TRBD2. V shed 5 bases and J 7 bases; nucleotides not matched to a gene: 12. The CDR3 runs to 16 residues. CDR1 and CDR2 (germline): MNHNY, SVGAGI (reference sequence). Here the CDR3 DNA reads TGTGCCAGCAGTCATTCTAGCGGGAGGGGGCTGGGAGAGCAGTACTTC. This translates into CASSHSSGRGLGEQYF.

The chain uses TRBV5-1 and TRBJ2-7, with no clear D. Per germline, CDR1 SGHRS and CDR2 YFSETQ. The CDR3 extends over 11 amino acids. The V and J ends lost 4 bases and 3 bases respectively, with 5 bases between them. The CDR3 DNA sequence: TGCGCCAGCAGCAACTTCTACGAGCAGTACTTC. It yields the protein CASSNFYEQYF.

This chain links TRBV7-2 with TRBJ1-4; D perhaps matches TRBD1 (6 bases). The CDR3 spans 14 residues. Germline CDR1 is SGHTA and CDR2 is FQGNSA. V was pared by 6 bases and J by 6 bases, with 14 bases between. Here the CDR3 reads CASRETGRDEKLFF. Written as DNA, the CDR3 is TGTGCCAGCAGGGAAACAGGGAGAGATGAAAAACTGTTTTTT.

This chain connects TRBV10-3 to TRBJ1-1; D is possibly TRBD1 (5 bases). V shed 6 bases and J shed 14 bases, with 28 bases lying between them. This CDR3 has 15 amino acids. Germline V gene sequence: CDR1 ENHRY, CDR2 SYGVKD. The CDR3 reads CAIRAPTGNAEAEFF. CDR3 nucleotide sequence: TGTGCCATCAGGGCCCCTACAGGAAATGCCGAAGCTGAATTCTTT.

V is TRBV10-3 and J is TRBJ2-7; D is possibly TRBD2 (6 bases). Germline V gene sequence: CDR1 ENHRY, CDR2 SYGVKD. CDR3 length: 14 amino acids. Trimming removed 6 bases from V and 4 bases from J, with 16 bases in between. The CDR3 protein is CAIRPRDAGYEQYF. CDR3 DNA sequence: TGTGCCATCAGACCCCGGGATGCGGGGTACGAGCAGTACTTC.

This chain links TRBV3-1 (or the pseudogene TRBV3-2) with TRBJ2-1; D unresolved. Germline CDR1 and CDR2: LGHDT and YNNKEL (reference sequence). The V end was cut by 2 bases, the J end by 14 bases, with 10 bases between. The CDR3 extends over 11 amino acids. The chain's CDR3 is CASSQSPVKFF. In DNA, the CDR3 is TGTGCCAGCAGCCAAAGTCCGGTAAAGTTCTTC.

The chain has TRBV28 and TRBJ1-4, with D perhaps TRBD1 (6 bases). V dropped 4 bases and J dropped 7 bases, with 16 bases sitting between them. Germline V gene data show CDR1 as MDHEN and CDR2 as SYDVKM. The CDR3 consists of 15 residues. CDR3 sequence: CASSSSGGEGEKLFF. Written as DNA, the CDR3 is TGTGCCAGCAGTTCCTCGGGGGGCGAGGGTGAAAAACTGTTTTTT.

This chain uses TRBV27 with TRBJ2-3; perhaps TRBD2 as D (6 bases). Germline values: CDR1 MNHEY, CDR2 SMNVEV (reference sequence). The CDR3 loop spans 17 amino acids. V dropped 7 bases and J dropped 0 bases, with 20 bases sitting between them. Here the CDR3 DNA reads TGTGCCAGCAACTTGCTAGGGACTCCCCGTAGCACAGATACGCAGTATTTT. Its protein product is CASNLLGTPRSTDTQYF.

The chain uses TRBV7-2 and TRBJ2-5, with TRBD2 as a possible D gene (6 bases). CDR1 is SGHTA and CDR2 is FQGNSA in the germline V gene. The V end lost 4 bases, the J end lost 3 bases, and 12 bases lay between the germline ends. CDR3 length equals 14 residues. Here the CDR3 DNA reads TGTGCCAGCAGCTCGAAACTAGCAGAAGAGACCCAGTACTTC. Translation: CASSSKLAEETQYF.

The chain recombines TRBV6-4 with TRBJ1-6; D is possibly TRBD1 (6 bases). Trimming took 5 bases from V and 5 from J, leaving 7 bases between them. CDR1 MRHNA and CDR2 SNTAGT come from the germline V gene. This CDR3 spans 13 amino acids. This chain's CDR3 is CASSQGNNSPLHF. The CDR3 DNA follows: TGTGCCAGCAGTCAGGGGAATAATTCACCCCTCCACTTT.

This clone came up a few times. The chain couples TRBV28 to TRBJ1-5, with 7 bases identical to TRBD1. With 10 bases clipped from V and 2 bases from J, the junction kept 5 bases outside the gene matches. This CDR3 is built from 13 residues. Germline CDR1 reads MDHEN; CDR2 reads SYDVKM. CDR3 loop: CATSGTGNQPQHF. For the CDR3, the DNA is TGTGCCACCTCCGGGACAGGCAATCAGCCCCAGCATTTT.

V gene TRBV6-1 combines with J gene TRBJ2-1, with 12 nucleotides matching TRBD2. The CDR3 loop spans 20 amino acids. J lost 1 base, V lost 3 bases, and 13 bases had no gene match. Per the germline V gene, CDR1 is MNHNS and CDR2 is SASEGT. This chain's CDR3 is CASSDPTSGRRVLSYNEQFF. The CDR3 DNA follows: TGTGCCAGCAGTGACCCGACTAGCGGGAGAAGGGTCTTGTCCTACAATGAGCAGTTCTTC.

This sequence joins TRBV18 and TRBJ2-6, with TRBD1 matching over 9 bases. CDR3 length: 21 residues. Germline CDR1 KGHSH, CDR2 LQKENI. J lost 0 bases, V lost 3 bases, and 15 bases had no gene match. CDR3 protein: CASSPGRFHRGPPSGANVLTF. In DNA form, the CDR3 reads TGTGCCAGCTCACCCGGCAGATTCCACAGGGGGCCCCCCTCTGGGGCCAACGTCCTGACTTTC.

This clone was seen a single time. The chain combines TRBV3-1 (or the pseudogene TRBV3-2) with TRBJ2-7; the D gene is possibly TRBD1 (6 bases). The V end was cut by 4 bases, the J end by 6 bases, with 25 bases between. Germline V lookup: CDR1 LGHDT, CDR2 YNNKEL (reference sequence). The CDR3 spans 17 residues. CDR3 residues: CASSLKIYRAGGSEQYF. DNA for the CDR3: TGTGCCAGCAGCCTAAAAATTTACAGGGCGGGTGGAAGCGAGCAGTACTTC.

V and J are TRBV7-9 and TRBJ1-1; no clear D. V was shortened by 4 bases and J by 3 bases, with 9 bases between the two germline ends. The CDR3 extends over 13 amino acids. Germline V gene sequence: CDR1 SEHNR, CDR2 FQNEAQ (reference sequence). CDR3 coding DNA: TGTGCCAGCAGCTCAAGACAAGACACTGAAGCTTTCTTT. It codes for CASSSRQDTEAFF.

This clone was counted a single time. The chain employs TRBV5-1 and TRBJ2-2; D gene unclear. CDR1 SGHRS and CDR2 YFSETQ come from the germline V gene. V lost 4 bases, J lost 5 bases, and 12 bases lay in between. The CDR3 sequence is 14 residues long. This CDR3 is CASSVLGPTGELFF. The CDR3 bases are TGCGCCAGCAGCGTGTTGGGCCCGACCGGGGAGCTGTTTTTT.

The chain employs TRBV7-6 and TRBJ2-5; TRBD1 might be the D (5 bases). Trimming cost V 0 bases and J 5 bases, with 7 bases left between them. CDR3 length: 13 residues. CDR1 is SGHVS, CDR2 FNYEAQ, per germline. As DNA, the CDR3 is TGTGCCAGCAGCTTAGCAGGGGTTGAGACCCAGTACTTC. This gives the protein CASSLAGVETQYF. The variable domain in full, completed from reference TRBV7-6 and TRBJ2-5, reads GAGVSQSPRYKVTKRGQDVALRCDPISGHVSLYWYRQALGQGPEFLTYFNYEAQQDKSGLPNDRFSAERPEGSISTLTIQRTEQRDSAMYRCASSLAGVETQYFGPGTRLLVL.